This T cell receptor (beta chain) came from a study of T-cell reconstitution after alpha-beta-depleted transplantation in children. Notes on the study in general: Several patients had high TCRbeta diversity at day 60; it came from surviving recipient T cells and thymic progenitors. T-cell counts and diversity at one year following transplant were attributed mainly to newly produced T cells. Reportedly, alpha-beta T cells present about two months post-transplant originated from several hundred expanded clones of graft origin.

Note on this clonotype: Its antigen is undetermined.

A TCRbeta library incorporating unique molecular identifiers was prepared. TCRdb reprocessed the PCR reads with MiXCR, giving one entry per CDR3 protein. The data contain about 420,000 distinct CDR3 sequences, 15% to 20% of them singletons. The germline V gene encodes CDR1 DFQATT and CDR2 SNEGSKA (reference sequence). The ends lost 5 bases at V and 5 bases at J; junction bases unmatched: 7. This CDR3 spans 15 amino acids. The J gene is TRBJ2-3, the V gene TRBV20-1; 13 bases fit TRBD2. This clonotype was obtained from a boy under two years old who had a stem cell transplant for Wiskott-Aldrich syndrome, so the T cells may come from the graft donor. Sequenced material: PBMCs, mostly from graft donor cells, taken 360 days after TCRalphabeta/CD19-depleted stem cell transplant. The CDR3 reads CSAPGTSGMRDTQYF. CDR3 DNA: TGCAGTGCTCCGGGGACTAGCGGGATGCGAGATACGCAGTATTTT.